This TCR beta chain was profiled in a study of molecular identifiers for immune sequencing clone quantification. V dropped 0 bases and J dropped 3; count of bases not matched to a gene: 5. Germline CDR1 is DFQATT and CDR2 is SNEGSKA (reference sequence). This CDR3 has 15 residues. Naive CD8 libraries used roughly 18,000 to 1,000,000 sorted cells and 10%, 30% or 50% RNA. TCRdb analysed the PCR reads with MiXCR anew, one entry per CDR3 protein. The sample has about 630,000 distinct CDR3 sequences, about 25% seen once. Sequencing was performed on naive CD8+ T cells from blood, with Jurkat cell RNA spiked in. Subset denoted: FACS-sorted CD8+CD4-CCR7+CD45RA+ naive T cells. This TCR derives from a human donor in good health. Some libraries in this study had Jurkat cell RNA spiked in. The gene calls are TRBV20-1 and TRBJ2-7; 10 bases align to TRBD1. CDR3 protein: CSARDWDRGIYEQYF. CDR3 bases: TGCAGTGCTAGAGATTGGGACAGGGGAATCTACGAGCAGTACTTC.